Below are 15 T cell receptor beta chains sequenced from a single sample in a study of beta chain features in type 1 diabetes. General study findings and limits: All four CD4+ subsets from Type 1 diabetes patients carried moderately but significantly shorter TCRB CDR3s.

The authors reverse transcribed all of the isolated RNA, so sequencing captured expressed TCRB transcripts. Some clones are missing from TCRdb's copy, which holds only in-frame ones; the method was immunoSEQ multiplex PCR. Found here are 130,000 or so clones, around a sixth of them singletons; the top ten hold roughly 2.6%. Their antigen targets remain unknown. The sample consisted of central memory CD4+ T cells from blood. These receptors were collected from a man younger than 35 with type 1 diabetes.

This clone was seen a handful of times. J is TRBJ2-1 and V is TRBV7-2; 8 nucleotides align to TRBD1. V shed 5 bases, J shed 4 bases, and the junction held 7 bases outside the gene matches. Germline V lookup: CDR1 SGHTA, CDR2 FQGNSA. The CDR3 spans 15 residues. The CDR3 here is CASSPQGATYNEQFF. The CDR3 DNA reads TGTGCCAGCAGCCCTCAGGGGGCCACTTACAATGAGCAGTTCTTC. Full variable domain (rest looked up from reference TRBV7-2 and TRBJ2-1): GAGVSQSPSNKVTEKGKDVELRCDPISGHTALYWYRQSLGQGLEFLIYFQGNSAPDKSGLPSDRFSAERTGGSVSTLTIQRTQQEDSAVYLCASSPQGATYNEQFFGPGTRLTVL.

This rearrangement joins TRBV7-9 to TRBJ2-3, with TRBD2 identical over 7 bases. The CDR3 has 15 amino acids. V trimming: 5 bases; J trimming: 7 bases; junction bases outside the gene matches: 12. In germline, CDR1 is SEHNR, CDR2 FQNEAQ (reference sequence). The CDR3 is CASSQEPSGLNTQYF. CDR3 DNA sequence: TGTGCCAGCAGCCAAGAGCCCTCGGGACTAAATACGCAGTATTTT.

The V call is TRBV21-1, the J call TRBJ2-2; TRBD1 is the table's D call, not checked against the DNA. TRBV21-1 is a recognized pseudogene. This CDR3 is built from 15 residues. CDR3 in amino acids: CASIPGTPNTGELFF. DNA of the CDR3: TGTGCCAGCATCCCCGGGACACCGAACACCGGGGAGCTGTTTTTT.

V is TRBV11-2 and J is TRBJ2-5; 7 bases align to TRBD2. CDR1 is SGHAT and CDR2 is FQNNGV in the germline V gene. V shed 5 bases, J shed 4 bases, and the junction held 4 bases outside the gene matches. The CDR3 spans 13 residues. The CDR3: CASSPGGGETQYF. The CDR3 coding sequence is TGTGCCAGCAGCCCGGGGGGTGGAGAGACCCAGTACTTC.

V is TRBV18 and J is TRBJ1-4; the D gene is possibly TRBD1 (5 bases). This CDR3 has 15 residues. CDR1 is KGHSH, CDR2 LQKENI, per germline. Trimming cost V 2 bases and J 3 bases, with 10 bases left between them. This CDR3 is CASSPVETANEKLFF. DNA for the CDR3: TGTGCCAGCTCACCAGTTGAGACAGCTAATGAAAAACTGTTTTTT.

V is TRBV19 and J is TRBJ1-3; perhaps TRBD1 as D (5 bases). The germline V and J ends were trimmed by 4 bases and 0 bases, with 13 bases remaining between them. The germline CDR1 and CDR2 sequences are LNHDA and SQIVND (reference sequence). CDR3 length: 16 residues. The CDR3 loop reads CASSRIGQRSGNTIYF. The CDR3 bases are TGTGCCAGTAGTAGAATCGGACAACGCTCTGGAAACACCATATATTTT.

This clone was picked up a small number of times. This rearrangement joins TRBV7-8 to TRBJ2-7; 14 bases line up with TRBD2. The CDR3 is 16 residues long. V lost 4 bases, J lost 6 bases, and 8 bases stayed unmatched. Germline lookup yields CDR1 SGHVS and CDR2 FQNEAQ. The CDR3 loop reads CASSSGLAGATTEQYF. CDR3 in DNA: TGTGCCAGCAGCTCGGGACTAGCGGGGGCAACTACCGAGCAGTACTTC.

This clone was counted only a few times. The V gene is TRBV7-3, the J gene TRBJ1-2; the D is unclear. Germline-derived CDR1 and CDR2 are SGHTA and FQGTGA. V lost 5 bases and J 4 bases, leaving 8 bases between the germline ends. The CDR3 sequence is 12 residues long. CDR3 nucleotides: TGTGCCAGCAGCCCGGGTGGCTATGGCTACACCTTC. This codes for CASSPGGYGYTF.

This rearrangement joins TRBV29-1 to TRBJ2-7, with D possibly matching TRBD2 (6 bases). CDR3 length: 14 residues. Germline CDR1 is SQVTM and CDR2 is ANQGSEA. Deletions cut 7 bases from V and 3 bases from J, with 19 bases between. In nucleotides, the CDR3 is TGCAGCGGCCGGCGGCGGGACGGATACTACGAGCAGTACTTC. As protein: CSGRRRDGYYEQYF.

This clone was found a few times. This CDR3 reads CASSLLGIGNSPLHF. The CDR3 region has the DNA TGTGCCAGCAGCTTGCTAGGGATCGGAAATTCACCCCTCCACTTT. The chain has TRBV5-6 and TRBJ1-6; D gene uncertain. Per the germline V gene, CDR1 is SGHDT and CDR2 is YYEEEE. Deletions cut 1 base from V and 7 bases from J, with 12 bases between. The CDR3 sequence is 15 residues long.

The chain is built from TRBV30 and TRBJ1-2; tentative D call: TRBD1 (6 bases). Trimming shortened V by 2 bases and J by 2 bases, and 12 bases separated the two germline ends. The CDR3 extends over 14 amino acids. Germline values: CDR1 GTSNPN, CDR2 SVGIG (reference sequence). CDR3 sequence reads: CAWSRGAENYGYTF. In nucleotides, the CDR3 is TGTGCCTGGAGTCGGGGGGCAGAAAACTATGGCTACACCTTC.

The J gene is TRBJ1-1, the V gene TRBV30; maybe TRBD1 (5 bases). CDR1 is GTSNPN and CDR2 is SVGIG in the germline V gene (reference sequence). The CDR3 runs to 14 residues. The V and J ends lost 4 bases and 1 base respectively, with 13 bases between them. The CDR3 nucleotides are TGTGCCTGGAAGTGGGCAGGGAGGAACACTGAAGCTTTCTTT. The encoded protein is CAWKWAGRNTEAFF.

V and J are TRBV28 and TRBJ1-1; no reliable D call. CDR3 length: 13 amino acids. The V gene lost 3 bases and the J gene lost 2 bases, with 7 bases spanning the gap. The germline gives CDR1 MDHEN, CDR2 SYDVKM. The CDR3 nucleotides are TGTGCCAGCAGTTTCCGGAGTAACACTGAAGCTTTCTTT. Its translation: CASSFRSNTEAFF.

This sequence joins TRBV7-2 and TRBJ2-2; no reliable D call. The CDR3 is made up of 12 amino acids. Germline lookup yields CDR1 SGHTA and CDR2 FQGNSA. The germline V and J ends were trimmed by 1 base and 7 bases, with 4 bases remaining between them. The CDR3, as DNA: TGTGCCAGCAGCTTAGGGGTCGGGGAGCTGTTTTTT. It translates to CASSLGVGELFF.

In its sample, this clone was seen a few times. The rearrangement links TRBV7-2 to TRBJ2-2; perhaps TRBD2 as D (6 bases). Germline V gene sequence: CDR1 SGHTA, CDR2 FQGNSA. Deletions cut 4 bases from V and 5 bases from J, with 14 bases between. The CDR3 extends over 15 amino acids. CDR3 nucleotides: TGTGCCAGCAGCTCCGGACTATCAGAGACCGGGGAGCTGTTTTTT. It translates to CASSSGLSETGELFF. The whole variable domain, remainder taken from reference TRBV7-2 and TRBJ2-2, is GAGVSQSPSNKVTEKGKDVELRCDPISGHTALYWYRQSLGQGLEFLIYFQGNSAPDKSGLPSDRFSAERTGGSVSTLTIQRTQQEDSAVYLCASSSGLSETGELFFGEGSRLTVL.